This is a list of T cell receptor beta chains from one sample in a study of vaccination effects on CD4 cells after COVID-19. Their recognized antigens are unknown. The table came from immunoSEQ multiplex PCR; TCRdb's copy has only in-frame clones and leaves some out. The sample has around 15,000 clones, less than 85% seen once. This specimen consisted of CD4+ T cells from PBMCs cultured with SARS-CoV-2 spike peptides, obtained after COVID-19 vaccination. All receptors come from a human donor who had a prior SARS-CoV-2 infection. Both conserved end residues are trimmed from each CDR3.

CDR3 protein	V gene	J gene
ASSLQGAGGYT	TRBV2	TRBJ1-2
ASSSWTGRTEAF	TRBV7-9	TRBJ1-1
ASNPTDWSGGTDTEAF	TRBV7-9	TRBJ1-1
ASSKLAGGDETQY	TRBV19	TRBJ2-5
AWSRQGREKLF	TRBV30	TRBJ1-4
ASSDRLAGAGELF	TRBV4-2	TRBJ2-2
SVRFSDEQY	TRBV20-1	TRBJ2-7
ASSFLGGGQDEQY	TRBV5-1	TRBJ2-7
ASSSLSGNYNEQF	TRBV5-4	TRBJ2-1
ASRDYGTGDAF	TRBV2	TRBJ1-1
ASSRDRVGGTGELF	TRBV5-1	TRBJ2-2
ASSIGVSSTDTQY	TRBV7-3	TRBJ2-3
ASSPLVAGGSGSSYNEQF	TRBV18	TRBJ2-1
ASSLERTGGAYEQY	TRBV11-3	TRBJ2-7
ASSARSLAGGPPGELF	TRBV7-8	TRBJ2-2
ASSPGQGGRNTIY	TRBV18	TRBJ1-3
ASSQPRTNEKLF	TRBV6-2/TRBV6-3	TRBJ1-4
ASSQMDIQY	TRBV3-1/TRBV3-2	TRBJ2-4
AIGGGNEQF	TRBV10-3	TRBJ2-1
ASSQQLGGVLF	TRBV3-1/TRBV3-2	TRBJ2-2
ASSPRRNSYEQY	TRBV6-5	TRBJ2-7
ASSLVSAGSNEQY	TRBV5-8	TRBJ2-7
ASRLPGGRETQY	TRBV6-5	TRBJ2-5
SVEDQRYNEQF	TRBV29-1	TRBJ2-1
ASSVATHSETQY	TRBV9	TRBJ2-5
ASSAYTLGSPLH	TRBV2	TRBJ1-6
ASSHDREAFLTGELF	TRBV18	TRBJ2-2
ASSLRWGDADTQY	TRBV7-3	TRBJ2-3
ASSLILAAREQY	TRBV11-3	TRBJ2-7
ASSEIQGFQPQH	TRBV6-1	TRBJ1-5
ASSLVGVMNTEAF	TRBV7-2	TRBJ1-1
ASSHVAGEVYEQY	TRBV7-3	TRBJ2-7
ASSLGTGGYQY	TRBV2	TRBJ2-5
ASSFGTSGETQY	TRBV2	TRBJ2-5
ASSLGAGGQDTQY	TRBV5-4	TRBJ2-3
SGENNYGYT	TRBV29-1	TRBJ1-2
ASSLDSYSPLH	TRBV7-3	TRBJ1-6
AWSSLTRTTDTQY	TRBV30	TRBJ2-3
ASNTGASGANVLT	TRBV2	TRBJ2-6
ASSPERGRKTNEKLF	TRBV7-9	TRBJ1-4
ASSEAPRNYGYT	TRBV6-1	TRBJ1-2
ASTDRTRGYT	TRBV19	TRBJ1-2
ASRRQLATNEKLF	TRBV19	TRBJ1-4
ASSYPESSGFTSTDTQY	TRBV6-2/TRBV6-3	TRBJ2-3
ASSQNWGGPDEKLF	TRBV18	TRBJ1-4
ASSNMPFNTGELF	TRBV6-5	TRBJ2-2
ASSLRQGYNTEAF	TRBV4-2	TRBJ1-1
ASSEGTGGEQY	TRBV10-1	TRBJ2-7
ASSFAGNEAF	TRBV12-3/TRBV12-4	TRBJ1-1
ASSLTDQPQH	TRBV5-6	TRBJ1-5
ASRQRANYGYT	TRBV12-3/TRBV12-4	TRBJ1-2
ASSPLGASEQF	TRBV12-3/TRBV12-4	TRBJ2-1
ASSLAAGDYGYT	TRBV7-2	TRBJ1-2
ASSPFGIGTEAF	TRBV27	TRBJ1-1
ASSAGGLAGMYEQY	TRBV5-1	TRBJ2-7
ASGFFPPGQDTDTQY	TRBV5-6	TRBJ2-3
ASSQDLQGARDTQY	TRBV4-2	TRBJ2-3
ASSPGETGRNEQF	TRBV11-3	TRBJ2-1
ASSRVEGGGNEKLF	TRBV5-4	TRBJ1-4
ASSLRVLGGDTQY	TRBV5-5	TRBJ2-3